This entry concerns a single T cell receptor (beta chain). Its antigen is not known. These data are taken from a study of vaccination and CD4 T cells after COVID-19. Study-wide background: Each of the control cultures got a CEFX pool, an HIV-1 Nef pool, or no peptide.

An Oncomine TCR Beta short-read assay was used to sequence the DNA from cultured CD4+ T cells. TCRdb processed the PCR reads anew with MiXCR; each CDR3 protein has one entry. The sample contains 7,600 or so distinct CDR3 sequences, approximately 70% of which appear only once. Study-wide results and limits: Vaccine-specific clones numbering 304 of 307 showed spike mono-reactivity in convalescent patients.

The treatment here: roughly 10-day PBMC culture with coronavirus spike peptide pools or control peptides (ViraFEST assay). CDR1 is DFQATT, CDR2 SNEGSKA, per germline (reference sequence). The CDR3 consists of 18 residues. V was pared by 5 bases and J by 6 bases, with 18 bases of the junction left unmatched. The sample here was cultured CD4+ T cells from blood, taken after SARS-CoV-2 vaccination. The chain recombines TRBV20-1 with TRBJ2-7; 14 bases are a match to TRBD2. The sequence came from a human donor with COVID-19. The CDR3 loop reads CSAEWTSGGSKTGREQYF. DNA for the CDR3: TGCAGTGCTGAGTGGACTAGCGGGGGGTCTAAAACAGGGCGCGAGCAGTACTTC.